Sequencing of this T cell receptor (delta chain) was carried out in a study of gamma-delta chains in newborns, infants, children. Study-wide background: Microbial exposure reportedly drives polyclonal innate γδ T cell expansion after birth.

TCRdb re-called the reads with CATT. Among roughly 9,900 delta-chain clones, 9% to 10% were seen once, and the ten largest hold roughly 9%. Trimming removed 1 base from V and 0 bases from J, with 27 bases in between. CDR3 size: 23 residues. Germline V gives CDR1 GEAIGNYY, CDR2 EKD. This clone turned up a few times. The V and J genes are TRDV2 and TRDJ3; TRDD3 might be the D (6 bases). Sequenced input: blood. The sequence was obtained from a child who was a newborn, infant or young child, either healthy, febrile or measles-vaccinated (not recorded which). CDR3 amino acids: CACDTGYSRGTGLSSWDTRQMFF. CDR3 DNA sequence: TGTGCCTGTGACACTGGCTACAGCCGGGGGACGGGGCTGAGCTCCTGGGACACCCGACAGATGTTTTTC.